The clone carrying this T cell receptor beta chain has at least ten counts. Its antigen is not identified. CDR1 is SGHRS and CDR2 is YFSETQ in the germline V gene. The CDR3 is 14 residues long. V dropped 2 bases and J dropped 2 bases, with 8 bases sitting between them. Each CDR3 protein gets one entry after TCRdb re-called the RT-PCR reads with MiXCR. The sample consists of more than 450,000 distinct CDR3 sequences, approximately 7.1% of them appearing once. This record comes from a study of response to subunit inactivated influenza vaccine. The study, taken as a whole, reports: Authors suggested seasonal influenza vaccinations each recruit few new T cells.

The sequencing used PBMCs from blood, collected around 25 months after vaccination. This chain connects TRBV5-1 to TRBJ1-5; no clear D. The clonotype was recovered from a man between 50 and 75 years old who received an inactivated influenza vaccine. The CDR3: CASSFDSGNQPQHF. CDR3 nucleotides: TGCGCCAGCAGCTTCGACTCGGGCAATCAGCCCCAGCATTTT.